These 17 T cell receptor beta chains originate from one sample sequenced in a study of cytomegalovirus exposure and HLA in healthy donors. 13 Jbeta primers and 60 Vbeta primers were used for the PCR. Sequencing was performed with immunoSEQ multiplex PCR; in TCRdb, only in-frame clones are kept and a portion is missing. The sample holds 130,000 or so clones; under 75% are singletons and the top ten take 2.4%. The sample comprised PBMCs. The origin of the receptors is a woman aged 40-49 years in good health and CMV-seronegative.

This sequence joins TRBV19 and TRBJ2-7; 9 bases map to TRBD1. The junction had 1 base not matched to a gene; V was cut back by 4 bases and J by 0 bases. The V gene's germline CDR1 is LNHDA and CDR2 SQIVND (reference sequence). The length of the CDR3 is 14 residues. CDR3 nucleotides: TGTGCCAGTAGTAAGACAGGGGGCTCCTACGAGCAGTACTTC. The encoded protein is CASSKTGGSYEQYF.

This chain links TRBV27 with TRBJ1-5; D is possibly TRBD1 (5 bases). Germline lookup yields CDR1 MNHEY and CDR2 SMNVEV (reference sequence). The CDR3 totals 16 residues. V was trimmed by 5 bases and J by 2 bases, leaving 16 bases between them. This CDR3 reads CASSRGTGGGNQPQHF. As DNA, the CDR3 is TGTGCCAGCAGTCGTGGGACCGGGGGAGGCAATCAGCCCCAGCATTTT.

CDR3 protein: CASSPDRGRTNGYTF. CDR3 DNA: TGTGCCAGCAGCCCAGACAGGGGGCGAACTAATGGCTACACCTTC. V usage is TRBV7-2 and J usage is TRBJ1-2; TRBD1 agrees at 10 bases. CDR3 size: 15 residues. V gave up 5 bases and J gave up 6 bases; unmatched junction bases: 9. In germline, CDR1 is SGHTA, CDR2 FQGNSA.

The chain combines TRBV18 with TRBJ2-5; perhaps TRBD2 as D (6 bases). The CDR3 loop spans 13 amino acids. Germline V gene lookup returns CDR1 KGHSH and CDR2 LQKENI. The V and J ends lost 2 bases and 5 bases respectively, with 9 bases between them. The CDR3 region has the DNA TGTGCCAGCTCACCAGGGGGGTTCGAGACCCAGTACTTC. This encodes CASSPGGFETQYF.

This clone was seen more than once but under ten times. This chain's CDR3 is CASSLAYSGHQPQHF. CDR3 sequence (DNA): TGTGCCAGCAGCTTAGCGTATTCAGGGCATCAGCCCCAGCATTTT. V usage is TRBV7-2 and J usage is TRBJ1-5, with D possibly being TRBD1 (5 bases). V lost 0 bases, J lost 5 bases, and 11 bases lay in between. CDR3 length equals 15 residues. Germline CDR1 reads SGHTA; CDR2 reads FQGNSA. Full variable domain (missing parts from reference TRBV7-2 and TRBJ1-5): GAGVSQSPSNKVTEKGKDVELRCDPISGHTALYWYRQSLGQGLEFLIYFQGNSAPDKSGLPSDRFSAERTGGSVSTLTIQRTQQEDSAVYLCASSLAYSGHQPQHFGDGTRLSIL.

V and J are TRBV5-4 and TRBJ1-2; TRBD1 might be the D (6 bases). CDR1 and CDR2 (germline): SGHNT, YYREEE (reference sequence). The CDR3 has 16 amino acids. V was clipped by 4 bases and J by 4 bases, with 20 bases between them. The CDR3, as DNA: TGTGCCAGCAGCCCTTTCGCCGTGGGGGCTGGCTATGGCTACACCTTC. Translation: CASSPFAVGAGYGYTF.

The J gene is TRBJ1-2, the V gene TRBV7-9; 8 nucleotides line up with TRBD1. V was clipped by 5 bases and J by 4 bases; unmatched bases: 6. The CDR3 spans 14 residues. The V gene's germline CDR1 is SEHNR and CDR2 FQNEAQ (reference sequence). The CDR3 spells CASSRTGGLYGYTF. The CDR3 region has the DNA TGTGCCAGCAGCCGAACAGGGGGGCTCTATGGCTACACCTTC.

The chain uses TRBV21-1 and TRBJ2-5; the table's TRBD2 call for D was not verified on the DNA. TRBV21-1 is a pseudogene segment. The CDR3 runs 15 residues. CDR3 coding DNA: TGTGCCAGCAGCAAAGGGCTGCTAGCCATGGAGACCCAGTACTTC. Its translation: CASSKGLLAMETQYF.

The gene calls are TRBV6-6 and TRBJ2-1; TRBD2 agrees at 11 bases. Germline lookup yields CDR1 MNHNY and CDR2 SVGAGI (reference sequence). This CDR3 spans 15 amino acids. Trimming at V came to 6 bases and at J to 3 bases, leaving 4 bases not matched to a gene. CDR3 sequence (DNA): TGTGCCAGCAGACTAGCGGGGGCCTACTACAATGAGCAGTTCTTC. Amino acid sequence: CASRLAGAYYNEQFF.

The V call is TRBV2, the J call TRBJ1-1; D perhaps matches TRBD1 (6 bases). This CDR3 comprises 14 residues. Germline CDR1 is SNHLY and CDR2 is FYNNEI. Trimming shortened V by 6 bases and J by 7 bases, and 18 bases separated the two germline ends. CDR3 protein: CASRPALDRLEAFF. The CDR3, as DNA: TGTGCCAGCAGACCAGCTTTGGACAGACTTGAAGCTTTCTTT.

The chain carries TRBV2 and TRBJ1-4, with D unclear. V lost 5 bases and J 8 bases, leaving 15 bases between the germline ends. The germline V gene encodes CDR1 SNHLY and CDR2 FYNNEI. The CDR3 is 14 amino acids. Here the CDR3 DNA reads TGTGCCAGCAGTCCCACTCGGGGTGGGGAAAAACTGTTTTTT. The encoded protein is CASSPTRGGEKLFF.

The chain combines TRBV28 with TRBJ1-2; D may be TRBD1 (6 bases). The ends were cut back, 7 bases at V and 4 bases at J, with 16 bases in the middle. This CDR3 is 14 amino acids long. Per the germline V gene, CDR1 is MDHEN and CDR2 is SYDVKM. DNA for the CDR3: TGTGCCAGCATCCCGGGGGGGCAGCTCTATGGCTACACCTTC. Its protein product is CASIPGGQLYGYTF.

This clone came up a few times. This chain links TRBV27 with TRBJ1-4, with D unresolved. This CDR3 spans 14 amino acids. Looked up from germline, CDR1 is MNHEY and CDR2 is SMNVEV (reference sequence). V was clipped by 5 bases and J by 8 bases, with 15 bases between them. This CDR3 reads CASSPGGYAEKLFF. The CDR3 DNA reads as TGTGCCAGCAGTCCCGGCGGGTATGCAGAAAAACTGTTTTTT.

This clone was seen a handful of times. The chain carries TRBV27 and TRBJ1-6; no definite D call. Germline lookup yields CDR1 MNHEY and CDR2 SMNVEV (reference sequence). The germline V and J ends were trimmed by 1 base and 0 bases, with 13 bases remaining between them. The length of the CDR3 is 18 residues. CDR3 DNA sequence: TGTGCCAGCAGTTTATACGCCCCCCCCAGCTCCTATAATTCACCCCTCCACTTT. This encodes CASSLYAPPSSYNSPLHF.

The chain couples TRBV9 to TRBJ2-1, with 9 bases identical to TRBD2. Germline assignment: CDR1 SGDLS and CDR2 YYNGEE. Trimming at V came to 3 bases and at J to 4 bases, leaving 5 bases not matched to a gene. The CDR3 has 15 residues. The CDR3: CASSARLAEYNEQFF. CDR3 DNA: TGTGCCAGCAGCGCACGACTAGCGGAGTACAATGAGCAGTTCTTC.

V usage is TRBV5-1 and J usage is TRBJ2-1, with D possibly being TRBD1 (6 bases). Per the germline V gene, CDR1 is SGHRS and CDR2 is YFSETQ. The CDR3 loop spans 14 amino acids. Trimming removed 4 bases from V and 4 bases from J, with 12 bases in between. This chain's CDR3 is CASSTGQGYNEQFF. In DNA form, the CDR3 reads TGCGCCAGCAGCACCGGGCAGGGGTACAATGAGCAGTTCTTC. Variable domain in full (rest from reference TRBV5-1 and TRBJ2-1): KAGVTQTPRYLIKTRGQQVTLSCSPISGHRSVSWYQQTPGQGLQFLFEYFSETQRNKGNFPGRFSGRQFSNSRSEMNVSTLELGDSALYLCASSTGQGYNEQFFGPGTRLTVL.

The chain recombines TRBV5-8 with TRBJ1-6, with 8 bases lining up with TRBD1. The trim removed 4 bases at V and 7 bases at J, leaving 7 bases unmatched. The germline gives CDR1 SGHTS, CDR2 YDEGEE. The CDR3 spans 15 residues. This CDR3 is CASSPRQGPNSPLHF. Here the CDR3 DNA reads TGTGCCAGCAGCCCCCGACAGGGGCCAAATTCACCCCTCCACTTT.